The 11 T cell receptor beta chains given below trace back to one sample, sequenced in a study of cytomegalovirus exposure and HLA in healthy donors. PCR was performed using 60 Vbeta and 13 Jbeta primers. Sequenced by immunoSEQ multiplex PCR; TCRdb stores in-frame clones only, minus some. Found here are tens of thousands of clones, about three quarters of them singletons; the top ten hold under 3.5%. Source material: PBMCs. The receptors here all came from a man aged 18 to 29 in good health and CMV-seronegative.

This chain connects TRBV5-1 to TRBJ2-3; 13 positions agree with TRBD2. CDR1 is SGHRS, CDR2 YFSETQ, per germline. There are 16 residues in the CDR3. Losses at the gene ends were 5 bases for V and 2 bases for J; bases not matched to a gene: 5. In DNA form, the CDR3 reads TGCGCCAGCAGACTTGGGACTAGCGGGGCCACAGATACGCAGTATTTT. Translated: CASRLGTSGATDTQYF. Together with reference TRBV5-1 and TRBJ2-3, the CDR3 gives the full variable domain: KAGVTQTPRYLIKTRGQQVTLSCSPISGHRSVSWYQQTPGQGLQFLFEYFSETQRNKGNFPGRFSGRQFSNSRSEMNVSTLELGDSALYLCASRLGTSGATDTQYFGPGTRLTVL.

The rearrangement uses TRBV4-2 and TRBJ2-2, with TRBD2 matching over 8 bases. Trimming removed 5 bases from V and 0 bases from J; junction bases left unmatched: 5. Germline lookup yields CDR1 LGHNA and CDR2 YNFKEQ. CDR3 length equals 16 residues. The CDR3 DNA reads TGTGCCAGCAGCTCCCAGCGGGGGCCGAACACCGGGGAGCTGTTTTTT. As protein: CASSSQRGPNTGELFF.

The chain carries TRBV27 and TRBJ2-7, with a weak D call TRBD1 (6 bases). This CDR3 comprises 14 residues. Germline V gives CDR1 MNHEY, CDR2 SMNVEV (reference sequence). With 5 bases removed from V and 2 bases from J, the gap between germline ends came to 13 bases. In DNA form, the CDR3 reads TGTGCCAGCAGTCTCGGACAGATGGCCTACGAGCAGTACTTC. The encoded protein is CASSLGQMAYEQYF.

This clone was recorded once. The CDR3, as DNA: TGTGCCAGCAGCTTAGTGGAGGGGGAGGGAAATAATTCACCCCTCCACTTT. Amino acids: CASSLVEGEGNNSPLHF. This sequence joins TRBV11-3 and TRBJ1-6; TRBD1 is a possible D gene (6 bases). The CDR3 covers 17 residues. V lost 1 base and J lost 5, with 15 bases in between. Germline CDR1 SGHNT, CDR2 YENEEA.

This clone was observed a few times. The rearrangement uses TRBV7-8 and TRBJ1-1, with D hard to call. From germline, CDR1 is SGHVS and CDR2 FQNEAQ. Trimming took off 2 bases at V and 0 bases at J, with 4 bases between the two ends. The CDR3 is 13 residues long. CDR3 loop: CASSLLMNTEAFF. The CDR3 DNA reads TGTGCCAGCAGCTTATTAATGAACACTGAAGCTTTCTTT.

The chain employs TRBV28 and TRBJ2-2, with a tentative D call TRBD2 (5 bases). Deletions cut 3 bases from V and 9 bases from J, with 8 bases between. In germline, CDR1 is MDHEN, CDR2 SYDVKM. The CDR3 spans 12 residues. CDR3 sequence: CASSLGGWELFF. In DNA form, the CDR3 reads TGTGCCAGCAGTTTGGGCGGGTGGGAGCTGTTTTTT.

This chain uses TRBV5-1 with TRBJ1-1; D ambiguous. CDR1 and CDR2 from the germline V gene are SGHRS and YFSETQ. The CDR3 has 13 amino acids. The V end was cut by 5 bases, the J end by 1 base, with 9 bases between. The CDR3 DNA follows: TGCGCCAGCAGACAGACAAGGAACACTGAAGCTTTCTTT. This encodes CASRQTRNTEAFF.

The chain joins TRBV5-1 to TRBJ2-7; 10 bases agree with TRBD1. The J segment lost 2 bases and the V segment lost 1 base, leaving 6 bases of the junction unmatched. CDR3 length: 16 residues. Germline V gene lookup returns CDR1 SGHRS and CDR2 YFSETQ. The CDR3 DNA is TGCGCCAGCAGCTTGATCCGCGGACAGGGGGCCTACGAGCAGTACTTC. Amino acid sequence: CASSLIRGQGAYEQYF. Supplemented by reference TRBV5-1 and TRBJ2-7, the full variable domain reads KAGVTQTPRYLIKTRGQQVTLSCSPISGHRSVSWYQQTPGQGLQFLFEYFSETQRNKGNFPGRFSGRQFSNSRSEMNVSTLELGDSALYLCASSLIRGQGAYEQYFGPGTRLTVT.

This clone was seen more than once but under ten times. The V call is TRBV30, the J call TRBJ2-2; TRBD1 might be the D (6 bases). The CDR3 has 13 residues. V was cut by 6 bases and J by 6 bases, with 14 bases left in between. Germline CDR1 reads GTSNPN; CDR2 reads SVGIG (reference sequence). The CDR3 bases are TGTGCCTGTACAGGGCGTACTTCCGGGGAGCTGTTTTTT. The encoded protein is CACTGRTSGELFF.

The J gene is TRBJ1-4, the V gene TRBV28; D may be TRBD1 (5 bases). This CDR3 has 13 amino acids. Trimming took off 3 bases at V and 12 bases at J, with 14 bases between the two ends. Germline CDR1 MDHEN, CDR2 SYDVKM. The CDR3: CASSFSRGAELFF. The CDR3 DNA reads TGTGCCAGCAGTTTTAGTAGGGGCGCGGAACTGTTTTTT.

This chain's CDR3 is CASSLAGVHGELFF. CDR3 nucleotides: TGTGCCAGCAGCTTAGCAGGGGTCCACGGGGAGCTGTTTTTT. The chain uses TRBV7-9 and TRBJ2-2; tentatively, D is TRBD1 (5 bases). Germline CDR1 SEHNR, CDR2 FQNEAQ (reference sequence). V lost 0 bases to trimming and J lost 7 bases, with 9 bases between them. The CDR3 has 14 amino acids.